This T cell receptor (beta chain) was captured by sequencing in a study of blood T cell repertoires in COVID-19. Measured with immunoSEQ multiplex PCR; TCRdb has only the in-frame clones, and not every one. The table has about 150,000 clones, about 80% seen once. In its sample, this clone was seen a few times. Other nucleotide sequences in the sample specify the same CDR3. Between the trimmed V and J ends, which lost 2 bases and 0 bases, there was a span of 6 bases. The CDR3 has 15 residues. Germline V lookup: CDR1 SGDLS, CDR2 YYNGEE. The sequenced sample was peripheral blood. This TCR was recovered from a man aged 60 to 69 with acute or convalescent COVID-19. The chain carries TRBV9 and TRBJ1-6; no definite D call. This CDR3 is CASSVESSYNSPLHF. The CDR3 DNA sequence: TGTGCCAGCAGCGTCGAGAGCTCCTATAATTCACCCCTCCACTTT.